These T cell receptor beta chains were read from a single sample in a study of shared clonotypes between healthy human individuals. TCRdb keeps only in-frame clones here, not all; method: immunoSEQ multiplex PCR. Altogether about 800,000 clones are present, roughly 96% being singletons, with the ten largest covering less than 0.25%. Sequences were obtained from naive CD8+ T cells sorted from blood. The receptors stem from a man aged 25-45 years in good health. Each CDR3 is given with its conserved first and last residue. Fields, in order: J gene, D gene, V gene, clone size, CDR3 protein, CDR3 DNA. D genes are given only for firm matches. Where a row states a size, it is once, few, many or the class of an expanded clone; other rows omit it.

J gene: TRBJ2-1; D gene: TRBD1; V gene: TRBV10-3; clone size: .; CDR3 protein: CAISEVGTGTYNEQFF; CDR3 DNA: TGTGCCATCAGTGAGGTAGGGACAGGGACCTACAATGAGCAGTTCTTC
J gene: TRBJ2-3; D gene: TRBD2; V gene: TRBV2; clone size: .; CDR3 protein: CASNHPAGVSDTQYF; CDR3 DNA: TGTGCCAGCAACCATCCAGCGGGAGTATCAGATACGCAGTATTTT
J gene: TRBJ2-5; D gene: TRBD2; V gene: TRBV4-1; clone size: .; CDR3 protein: CASSQVGGSETQYF; CDR3 DNA: TGCGCCAGCAGCCAAGTTGGCGGGAGTGAGACCCAGTACTTC
J gene: TRBJ2-1; D gene: TRBD2; V gene: TRBV7-3; clone size: .; CDR3 protein: CASSLTSGSRYEQFF; CDR3 DNA: TGTGCCAGCAGCTTAACTAGCGGGAGTCGGTATGAGCAGTTCTTC
J gene: TRBJ1-2; D gene: .; V gene: TRBV29-1; clone size: .; CDR3 protein: CSVEDRIGYTF; CDR3 DNA: TGCAGCGTTGAGGACAGAATTGGCTACACCTTC
J gene: TRBJ2-7; D gene: TRBD1; V gene: TRBV27; clone size: .; CDR3 protein: CASSFQTGEAYEQYF; CDR3 DNA: TGTGCCAGCAGTTTCCAGACAGGGGAGGCCTACGAGCAGTACTTC
J gene: TRBJ2-3; D gene: TRBD1; V gene: TRBV5-4; clone size: .; CDR3 protein: CASSLVGQGTDTQYF; CDR3 DNA: TGTGCCAGCAGCTTGGTGGGACAGGGCACAGATACGCAGTATTTT
J gene: TRBJ2-1; D gene: TRBD1; V gene: TRBV4-1; clone size: .; CDR3 protein: CASSQDQGVDEQFF; CDR3 DNA: TGCGCCAGCAGCCAAGATCAGGGGGTAGATGAGCAGTTCTTC
J gene: TRBJ2-7; D gene: TRBD1; V gene: TRBV5-4; clone size: .; CDR3 protein: CAGGTGLSDEQYF; CDR3 DNA: TGTGCCGGTGGGACAGGGCTCTCGGACGAGCAGTACTTC
J gene: TRBJ2-1; D gene: .; V gene: TRBV5-6; clone size: .; CDR3 protein: CASRWGWANEQFF; CDR3 DNA: TGTGCCAGCAGGTGGGGCTGGGCGAATGAGCAGTTCTTC
J gene: TRBJ1-1; D gene: .; V gene: TRBV28; clone size: .; CDR3 protein: CASSLIGMNTEAFF; CDR3 DNA: TGTGCCAGCAGTTTAATAGGGATGAACACTGAAGCTTTCTTT
J gene: TRBJ2-1; D gene: .; V gene: TRBV4-3; clone size: .; CDR3 protein: CASSQDLVQLYNEQFF; CDR3 DNA: TGCGCCAGCAGCCAAGATCTAGTTCAGCTCTACAATGAGCAGTTCTTC
J gene: TRBJ2-7; D gene: TRBD2; V gene: TRBV27; clone size: once; CDR3 protein: CASSPGLAGYEQYF; CDR3 DNA: TGTGCCAGCAGTCCCGGACTAGCGGGCTACGAGCAGTACTTC
J gene: TRBJ2-7; D gene: .; V gene: TRBV5-5; clone size: .; CDR3 protein: CASNLALRGETGQYF; CDR3 DNA: TGTGCCAGCAATCTGGCGCTTAGAGGGGAAACCGGGCAGTACTTC
J gene: TRBJ2-2; D gene: .; V gene: TRBV5-1; clone size: .; CDR3 protein: CASSWRGFGELFF; CDR3 DNA: TGCGCCAGCAGCTGGAGAGGGTTCGGGGAGCTGTTTTTT
J gene: TRBJ2-3; D gene: TRBD1; V gene: TRBV7-3; clone size: .; CDR3 protein: CASSTGGLTDTQYF; CDR3 DNA: TGTGCCAGCAGTACAGGGGGCTTGACAGATACGCAGTATTTT
J gene: TRBJ1-4; D gene: TRBD1; V gene: TRBV5-1; clone size: .; CDR3 protein: CASSSPGTGRAPNEKLFF; CDR3 DNA: TGCGCCAGCAGCTCACCCGGGACAGGGCGCGCTCCGAATGAAAAACTGTTTTTT
J gene: TRBJ2-1; D gene: TRBD1; V gene: TRBV7-8; clone size: once; CDR3 protein: CASSRDRGYNEQFF; CDR3 DNA: TGTGCCAGCAGTAGGGACAGGGGATACAATGAGCAGTTCTTC
J gene: TRBJ1-5; D gene: .; V gene: TRBV5-5; clone size: .; CDR3 protein: CASSLWLGHSNQPQHF; CDR3 DNA: TGTGCCAGCAGCTTATGGTTGGGACATAGCAATCAGCCCCAGCATTTT
J gene: TRBJ1-2; D gene: TRBD1; V gene: TRBV25-1; clone size: .; CDR3 protein: CASSELGHGTGGHGYTF; CDR3 DNA: TGTGCCAGCAGTGAATTAGGTCACGGGACAGGGGGTCATGGCTACACCTTC
J gene: TRBJ2-7; D gene: TRBD1; V gene: TRBV28; clone size: .; CDR3 protein: CASSLRTGALYEQYF; CDR3 DNA: TGTGCCAGCAGTTTACGGACAGGAGCTCTATACGAGCAGTACTTC
J gene: TRBJ2-7; D gene: TRBD2; V gene: TRBV29-1; clone size: .; CDR3 protein: CSVGTSGPLTYEQYF; CDR3 DNA: TGCAGCGTGGGGACTAGCGGGCCCCTTACCTACGAGCAGTACTTC